This is a list of T cell receptor beta chains from one sample in a study of blood T cell repertoires in COVID-19. TCRdb keeps only in-frame clones here, not all; method: immunoSEQ multiplex PCR. The sample lists approximately 230,000 clones, approximately 88% occurring once. The source material was peripheral blood. These receptors were taken from a woman aged 25 to 39 with COVID-19, enrolled during active disease. Each CDR3 is given with its conserved first and last residue. The order of the fields is J gene, D gene, clone size, CDR3 length, V gene, CDR3 DNA, CDR3 protein. A D gene is named only where the DNA matches it firmly. Some rows have no size entry. The others give once, few or many, or a class for an expanded clone.

J gene: TRBJ2-1
D gene: -
clone size: -
CDR3 length: 14
V gene: TRBV7-2
CDR3 DNA: TGTGCCAGCAGCTTAGAACTAGCTTGGTATGAGCAGTTCTTC
CDR3 protein: CASSLELAWYEQFF

J gene: TRBJ2-4
D gene: -
clone size: few
CDR3 length: 16
V gene: TRBV5-1
CDR3 DNA: TGCGCCAGCGCACAGGTCGAAGGGGGACCCAAAAACATTCAGTACTTC
CDR3 protein: CASAQVEGGPKNIQYF

J gene: TRBJ2-1
D gene: -
clone size: -
CDR3 length: 14
V gene: TRBV9
CDR3 DNA: TGTGCCAGCAGCGTAGAGACTAGTTGGGGTGGGCAGTTCTTC
CDR3 protein: CASSVETSWGGQFF

J gene: TRBJ1-3
D gene: -
clone size: -
CDR3 length: 11
V gene: TRBV10-3
CDR3 DNA: TGTGCCCTCGAGGAGGGAAACACCATATATTTT
CDR3 protein: CALEEGNTIYF

J gene: TRBJ2-1
D gene: TRBD2
clone size: -
CDR3 length: 17
V gene: TRBV4-2
CDR3 DNA: TGTGCCAGCAGCCAAGATCTCGGTAGCGGGGTCAGCGGTGAGCAGTTCTTC
CDR3 protein: CASSQDLGSGVSGEQFF

J gene: TRBJ1-4
D gene: TRBD1
clone size: -
CDR3 length: 14
V gene: TRBV19
CDR3 DNA: TGTGCCAGTAGTATGGTCCAGGGGGTAGAAAAACTGTTTTTT
CDR3 protein: CASSMVQGVEKLFF

J gene: TRBJ1-2
D gene: TRBD1
clone size: few
CDR3 length: 15
V gene: TRBV10-3
CDR3 DNA: TGTGCCATCAGTGAGTCGGGGAGGACAGGGATTGGCTACACCTTC
CDR3 protein: CAISESGRTGIGYTF

J gene: TRBJ1-4
D gene: TRBD1
clone size: -
CDR3 length: 14
V gene: TRBV30
CDR3 DNA: TGTGCCTGGAGTCAACAGGGGGCGCTTGAAAAACTGTTTTTT
CDR3 protein: CAWSQQGALEKLFF

J gene: TRBJ2-5
D gene: TRBD2
clone size: -
CDR3 length: 12
V gene: TRBV20-1
CDR3 DNA: TGCAGTGCTAGTCTAGCGGAAGAGACCCAGTACTTC
CDR3 protein: CSASLAEETQYF

J gene: TRBJ2-5
D gene: TRBD2
clone size: -
CDR3 length: 17
V gene: TRBV5-1
CDR3 DNA: TGCGCCAGCAGCTCGCGGGCGACTAGCGGGTACCAAGAGACCCAGTACTTC
CDR3 protein: CASSSRATSGYQETQYF

J gene: TRBJ1-2
D gene: TRBD1
clone size: many
CDR3 length: 15
V gene: TRBV5-4
CDR3 DNA: TGTGCCAGCAGCTTGGGACAGGGGCCAAACTATGGCTACACCTTC
CDR3 protein: CASSLGQGPNYGYTF

J gene: TRBJ1-1
D gene: -
clone size: -
CDR3 length: 16
V gene: TRBV7-9
CDR3 DNA: TGTGCCAGCAGCTTCGGACTTAGAGTGGGCGACACTGAAGCTTTCTTT
CDR3 protein: CASSFGLRVGDTEAFF

J gene: TRBJ1-1
D gene: -
clone size: few
CDR3 length: 12
V gene: TRBV9
CDR3 DNA: TGTGCCAGCAGCCCCCTTTACACTGAAGCTTTCTTT
CDR3 protein: CASSPLYTEAFF

J gene: TRBJ1-2
D gene: -
clone size: -
CDR3 length: 14
V gene: TRBV3-1/TRBV3-2
CDR3 DNA: TGTGCCAGCAGCCAAGATACGTCAGGGGAAGGCTACACCTTC
CDR3 protein: CASSQDTSGEGYTF

J gene: TRBJ2-5
D gene: TRBD2
clone size: -
CDR3 length: 15
V gene: TRBV6-2/TRBV6-3
CDR3 DNA: TGTGCCAGCAGTTACCTACGGGAGGCGGAAGAGACCCAGTACTTC
CDR3 protein: CASSYLREAEETQYF

J gene: TRBJ2-1
D gene: TRBD2
clone size: -
CDR3 length: 18
V gene: TRBV15
CDR3 DNA: TGTGCCACCAGGGGGACTAGCGGGGGGCCACAACCTCACAATGAGCAGTTCTTC
CDR3 protein: CATRGTSGGPQPHNEQFF

J gene: TRBJ1-1
D gene: -
clone size: few
CDR3 length: 16
V gene: TRBV5-1
CDR3 DNA: TGCGCCAGCAGCCCCAGGACAGAGAAGATGAACACTGAAGCTTTCTTT
CDR3 protein: CASSPRTEKMNTEAFF

J gene: TRBJ1-2
D gene: -
clone size: -
CDR3 length: 14
V gene: TRBV9
CDR3 DNA: TGTGCCAGCAGTTCCTTACAGCATGAGTATGGCTACACCTTC
CDR3 protein: CASSSLQHEYGYTF

J gene: TRBJ1-4
D gene: -
clone size: -
CDR3 length: 16
V gene: TRBV4-2
CDR3 DNA: TGTGCCAGCAGCCAAGCGAGCGGGACTCTTAGCGAAAAACTGTTTTTT
CDR3 protein: CASSQASGTLSEKLFF

J gene: TRBJ1-1
D gene: -
clone size: -
CDR3 length: 15
V gene: TRBV6-2/TRBV6-3
CDR3 DNA: TGTGCCAGCAGTTATGATGGAGCAATGAACACTGAAGCTTTCTTT
CDR3 protein: CASSYDGAMNTEAFF

J gene: TRBJ1-5
D gene: -
clone size: -
CDR3 length: 13
V gene: TRBV18
CDR3 DNA: TGTGCCAGCTCACCCCGGGGCAATCAGCCCCAGCATTTT
CDR3 protein: CASSPRGNQPQHF

J gene: TRBJ2-7
D gene: -
clone size: few
CDR3 length: 14
V gene: TRBV6-2/TRBV6-3
CDR3 DNA: TGTGCCAGCAGTTGGACAGTGGCCCCTTACGAGCAGTACTTC
CDR3 protein: CASSWTVAPYEQYF

J gene: TRBJ2-2
D gene: -
clone size: -
CDR3 length: 15
V gene: TRBV18
CDR3 DNA: TGTGCCAGCCAAGACAAAGCTGCGAACACCGGGGAGCTGTTTTTT
CDR3 protein: CASQDKAANTGELFF

J gene: TRBJ2-3
D gene: TRBD2
clone size: -
CDR3 length: 15
V gene: TRBV4-3
CDR3 DNA: TGCGCCAGCAGCCGGACTAGCGGGAGGGCCGATACGCAGTATTTT
CDR3 protein: CASSRTSGRADTQYF

J gene: TRBJ1-2
D gene: -
clone size: -
CDR3 length: 16
V gene: TRBV27
CDR3 DNA: TGTGCCAGCAGTCTCCAAGCCCGGGGGGGCGCAGATGGCTACACCTTC
CDR3 protein: CASSLQARGGADGYTF

J gene: TRBJ2-3
D gene: -
clone size: -
CDR3 length: 13
V gene: TRBV6-2/TRBV6-3
CDR3 DNA: TGTGCCAGCAGCGAAACCCGGGGATATACGCAGTATTTT
CDR3 protein: CASSETRGYTQYF

J gene: TRBJ2-1
D gene: TRBD2
clone size: -
CDR3 length: 15
V gene: TRBV5-6
CDR3 DNA: TGTGCCAGCAGCTTGGGGACTAGCACTAACAATGAGCAGTTCTTC
CDR3 protein: CASSLGTSTNNEQFF

J gene: TRBJ1-2
D gene: TRBD1
clone size: few
CDR3 length: 16
V gene: TRBV5-1
CDR3 DNA: TGCGCCAGCAGCCCCGGAGGGACAGGGGTCAACTATGGCTACACCTTC
CDR3 protein: CASSPGGTGVNYGYTF

J gene: TRBJ2-5
D gene: TRBD2
clone size: -
CDR3 length: 18
V gene: TRBV4-3
CDR3 DNA: TGCGCCAGCAGCCAAGGACCTAGCGGGGGGGACGGTCAAGAGACCCAGTACTTC
CDR3 protein: CASSQGPSGGDGQETQYF

J gene: TRBJ2-3
D gene: -
clone size: -
CDR3 length: 14
V gene: TRBV4-1
CDR3 DNA: TGCGCCAGCAGCGGAGGAGAGGGACTAGATACGCAGTATTTT
CDR3 protein: CASSGGEGLDTQYF

J gene: TRBJ2-3
D gene: -
clone size: -
CDR3 length: 15
V gene: TRBV5-5
CDR3 DNA: TGTGCCAGCAGCTTTTTTCATACTATCACAGATACGCAGTATTTT
CDR3 protein: CASSFFHTITDTQYF

J gene: TRBJ2-1
D gene: TRBD2
clone size: -
CDR3 length: 16
V gene: TRBV19
CDR3 DNA: TGTGCCAGTAACTATTTCTTCGGCGGGAGCAGCAATGAGCAGTTCTTC
CDR3 protein: CASNYFFGGSSNEQFF

J gene: TRBJ1-4
D gene: -
clone size: -
CDR3 length: 15
V gene: TRBV4-3
CDR3 DNA: TGCGCCAGCAGCCAATCTCGGGTAACTAATGAAAAACTGTTTTTT
CDR3 protein: CASSQSRVTNEKLFF

J gene: TRBJ2-3
D gene: -
clone size: -
CDR3 length: 15
V gene: TRBV13
CDR3 DNA: TGTGCCAGCAGCTTAGCGGCGGGGGCCACAGATACGCAGTATTTT
CDR3 protein: CASSLAAGATDTQYF

J gene: TRBJ2-3
D gene: -
clone size: -
CDR3 length: 15
V gene: TRBV11-2
CDR3 DNA: TGTGCCAGCAGCCCTATCGTCTCTAGCACAGATACGCAGTATTTT
CDR3 protein: CASSPIVSSTDTQYF

J gene: TRBJ2-3
D gene: TRBD2
clone size: -
CDR3 length: 17
V gene: TRBV10-3
CDR3 DNA: TGTGCCATCAGTGAGTCCCAACTAGCGGGCGGTGGGGATACGCAGTATTTT
CDR3 protein: CAISESQLAGGGDTQYF

J gene: TRBJ1-4
D gene: -
clone size: -
CDR3 length: 13
V gene: TRBV10-3
CDR3 DNA: TGTGCCATCCGGGGGGTCGGAAATGAAAAACTGTTTTTT
CDR3 protein: CAIRGVGNEKLFF

J gene: TRBJ1-1
D gene: -
clone size: few
CDR3 length: 15
V gene: TRBV7-2
CDR3 DNA: TGTGCCAGCAGCTTAAATAGCGGGGTCTGGACTGAAGCTTTCTTT
CDR3 protein: CASSLNSGVWTEAFF

J gene: TRBJ2-5
D gene: -
clone size: -
CDR3 length: 15
V gene: TRBV29-1
CDR3 DNA: TGCATCAGCACGAGGGGGGGCTTAGGAGTGGAGACCCAGTACTTC
CDR3 protein: CISTRGGLGVETQYF

J gene: TRBJ1-5
D gene: -
clone size: -
CDR3 length: 13
V gene: TRBV7-2
CDR3 DNA: TGTGCCAGCAGCTTAGAGGAGGGTCAGCCCCAGCATTTT
CDR3 protein: CASSLEEGQPQHF

J gene: TRBJ2-1
D gene: TRBD2
clone size: -
CDR3 length: 16
V gene: TRBV7-9
CDR3 DNA: TGTGCCAGCAGCGGACGACTAGCGGGGAATGACAATGAGCAGTTCTTC
CDR3 protein: CASSGRLAGNDNEQFF

J gene: TRBJ1-1
D gene: TRBD1
clone size: -
CDR3 length: 19
V gene: TRBV7-2
CDR3 DNA: TGTGCCAGCACCCTAGGGGGACAGGGAATTATGAAAGACAGCACTGAAGCTTTCTTT
CDR3 protein: CASTLGGQGIMKDSTEAFF

J gene: TRBJ1-5
D gene: TRBD1
clone size: few
CDR3 length: 15
V gene: TRBV2
CDR3 DNA: TGTGCCAGCAGTGAAGGACAGGGGGGCCGTCAGCCCCAGCATTTT
CDR3 protein: CASSEGQGGRQPQHF

J gene: TRBJ1-3
D gene: -
clone size: -
CDR3 length: 14
V gene: TRBV27
CDR3 DNA: TGTGCCAGCATGGGGGGTTGGCGAGGAAACACCATATATTTT
CDR3 protein: CASMGGWRGNTIYF

J gene: TRBJ1-1
D gene: TRBD1
clone size: few
CDR3 length: 17
V gene: TRBV10-3
CDR3 DNA: TGTGCCATCAGTGCAGGACAGGGGGGCTCCATGAACACTGAAGCTTTCTTT
CDR3 protein: CAISAGQGGSMNTEAFF

J gene: TRBJ1-1
D gene: -
clone size: once
CDR3 length: 10
V gene: TRBV27
CDR3 DNA: TGTGCCAGCGGGGCCCATGAAGCTTTCTTT
CDR3 protein: CASGAHEAFF

J gene: TRBJ2-1
D gene: -
clone size: -
CDR3 length: 15
V gene: TRBV12-5
CDR3 DNA: TGTGCTAGTGGTTTGGTACAAGACTTCTACAATGAGCAGTTCTTC
CDR3 protein: CASGLVQDFYNEQFF

J gene: TRBJ2-1
D gene: -
clone size: few
CDR3 length: 15
V gene: TRBV9
CDR3 DNA: TGTGCCAGCAGCGTAGCCCAAGGGGGGGCTGGTGAGCAGTTCTTC
CDR3 protein: CASSVAQGGAGEQFF

J gene: TRBJ2-7
D gene: TRBD1
clone size: -
CDR3 length: 15
V gene: TRBV5-6
CDR3 DNA: TGTGCCAGCAGCTCCCCGGGACAGGGAGTCTACGAGCAGTACTTC
CDR3 protein: CASSSPGQGVYEQYF

J gene: TRBJ2-5
D gene: TRBD1
clone size: -
CDR3 length: 14
V gene: TRBV6-5
CDR3 DNA: TGTGCCAGCAGTTACGTTACAGGGGGAGAGACCCAGTACTTC
CDR3 protein: CASSYVTGGETQYF

J gene: TRBJ1-6
D gene: TRBD1
clone size: -
CDR3 length: 16
V gene: TRBV4-2
CDR3 DNA: TGTGCCAGCAGCCGACGACAGGGGGCCGAGCATTCACCCCTCCACTTT
CDR3 protein: CASSRRQGAEHSPLHF

J gene: TRBJ1-4
D gene: -
clone size: -
CDR3 length: 13
V gene: TRBV30
CDR3 DNA: TGTGCCTGCAGTCGGGGGGGTAATGAAAAACTGTTTTTT
CDR3 protein: CACSRGGNEKLFF

J gene: TRBJ2-3
D gene: TRBD2
clone size: -
CDR3 length: 16
V gene: TRBV5-5
CDR3 DNA: TGTGCCAGCAGCGCCGGACTAGCGACTAGCACAGATACGCAGTATTTT
CDR3 protein: CASSAGLATSTDTQYF

J gene: TRBJ1-1
D gene: -
clone size: once
CDR3 length: 15
V gene: TRBV3-1/TRBV3-2
CDR3 DNA: TGTGCCAGCAGCCAAGAGGGGGGGGTAAGGACTGAAGCTTTCTTT
CDR3 protein: CASSQEGGVRTEAFF

J gene: TRBJ1-1
D gene: TRBD1
clone size: -
CDR3 length: 13
V gene: TRBV19
CDR3 DNA: TGTGCCAGTAGTTTACAGGGGGCCAATGAAGCTTTCTTT
CDR3 protein: CASSLQGANEAFF

J gene: TRBJ1-4
D gene: -
clone size: -
CDR3 length: 17
V gene: TRBV4-2
CDR3 DNA: TGTGCCAGCAGCCAAGGAACCCGAACAGGGTCTAATGAAAAACTGTTTTTT
CDR3 protein: CASSQGTRTGSNEKLFF

J gene: TRBJ2-2
D gene: TRBD2
clone size: -
CDR3 length: 15
V gene: TRBV2
CDR3 DNA: TGTGCCAGCAGCTCCGGGGGGGCGAGCACCGGGGAGCTGTTTTTT
CDR3 protein: CASSSGGASTGELFF

J gene: TRBJ1-1
D gene: -
clone size: -
CDR3 length: 16
V gene: TRBV28
CDR3 DNA: TGTGCCAGCAGTTTAATTAGCCAGGGGTTTAACACTGAAGCTTTCTTT
CDR3 protein: CASSLISQGFNTEAFF

J gene: TRBJ1-2
D gene: TRBD1
clone size: -
CDR3 length: 14
V gene: TRBV7-2
CDR3 DNA: TGTGCCAGCAGCCCATTTACAGGGGGCGATGGCTACACCTTC
CDR3 protein: CASSPFTGGDGYTF

J gene: TRBJ1-3
D gene: TRBD1
clone size: -
CDR3 length: 16
V gene: TRBV6-5
CDR3 DNA: TGTGCCAGCAGTTCAGCTGCAGGGACAGGGGGAAACACCATATATTTT
CDR3 protein: CASSSAAGTGGNTIYF